The source of this TCR beta chain is a study (dated by TCRdb to between 2014 and 2017). Regarding the study in general: The study tested whether tumor-infiltrating Tregs in breast cancer are recruited from blood Tregs or converted in situ from other CD4+ T cell subsets.

Note on this clonotype: Its antigen specificity is not known. There are no base qualities to consult, and no much larger clone falls within one base.

Naive CD4+ T cells were purified with the Miltenyi Naive CD4+ T Cell Isolation kit, with Tregs depleted using CD25 microbeads. Tregs, naive and memory CD4+ T cells from tumor, blood and ipsilateral draining lymph nodes of five breast cancer patients underwent full-length TCR alpha and beta sequencing. Ficoll density gradient centrifugation was used to isolate mononuclear cells from lymph nodes or from 50 to 55 ml of peripheral blood. A purity exceeding 90% was confirmed by FACS for the sorted cell populations. Study-wide conclusions, independent of this receptor: Validation in the larger cohort was restricted to a single TCR beta V-J rearrangement rather than whole repertoires. The greatest overlap of tumor-infiltrating Treg TCR alpha and beta sequences was with tumor naive CD4+ T cells, followed next by blood naive CD4+ T cells. In terms of TCR gene usage, tumor memory CD4+ T cells clustered together with blood and lymph node memory CD4+ cells, as well as with lymph node naive CD4+ cells.

Full-length TCR variable regions were amplified by 5' RACE PCR with constant-region reverse primers, followed by semi-nested PCR with Nested Universal Primer A. Using the ReliaPrep RNA Cell Miniprep System, total RNA was extracted, and the SMARTer RACE 5'/3' Kit was then used to reverse transcribe the RNA into 5'RACE-ready cDNA. Multiplex adaptors were used to barcode full-length TCR alpha and beta libraries, and the barcoded libraries were sequenced on an Illumina MiSeq. The published analysis was carried out like this. For each of nine subset-tissue groups, sequencing data from the five patients were combined, and the groups were compared by unsupervised clustering of TCR gene usage. The Morisita-Horn index was used to calculate repertoire similarity, with shared sequences weighted according to their contribution to each repertoire. TCRdb applied fastp at Q25 and MiXCR to the public reads, then kept only in-frame beta chains. Identical CDR3 protein sequences are pooled into one entry, listed with their most common genes and DNA. The V and J calls and clone size are TCRdb's, not the authors'. This sample is represented by tens of thousands of distinct CDR3 sequences; 28% of them were singletons. 2.1% of the sample is held by the ten biggest clonotypes.

Germline trimming amounts to 5 bases on V and 4 bases on J, with 11 as the count of junction bases outside the gene matches. CDR1 and CDR2, looked up from the germline V gene, are SGHRS and YFSETQ. Inclusive of the bounding cysteine and phenylalanine, the CDR3 is 16 residues long. Only CDR3 DNA remains: 48 bases, in frame from the first base. The clonotype originates from a female donor with breast cancer. The sample consisted of naive CD4+ T cells sorted from blood. The cell subset or site label for this specimen denotes: naive CD4+ T cells, CD4+CD45RA+CD25-. Here the chain combines TRBV5-1 and TRBJ1-2, with 10 middle bases fitting TRBD1. The CDR3 sequence is CASSRTGTGVGYGYTF. Read as DNA, the sequence is TGCGCCAGCAGTCGGACCGGGACAGGGGTGGGCTATGGCTACACCTTC. With the portions outside the CDR3 filled from the reference TRBV5-1 and TRBJ1-2 genes, the complete variable region becomes KAGVTQTPRYLIKTRGQQVTLSCSPISGHRSVSWYQQTPGQGLQFLFEYFSETQRNKGNFPGRFSGRQFSNSRSEMNVSTLELGDSALYLCASSRTGTGVGYGYTFGSGTRLTVV.